This T cell receptor (beta chain) was recorded in a study of T cell changes during pregnancy in multiple sclerosis. This table comes from immunoSEQ multiplex PCR, and its TCRdb copy is limited to in-frame clones, with some not included. The sample has some 47,000 clones; roughly 95% are singletons. The receptor's source is a female donor with multiple sclerosis, enrolled in a pregnancy study. The source was peripheral blood, collected in the second trimester of pregnancy.

The DNA of the CDR3 is TGTGCCAGCAGGAGGTACCAAGAGACCCAGTACTTC. Protein: CASRRYQETQYF. The chain recombines TRBV28 with TRBJ2-5; D unclear. The CDR3 loop spans 12 amino acids. Germline loops: CDR1 MDHEN, CDR2 SYDVKM. V was shortened by 6 bases and J by 0 bases, with 5 bases between the two germline ends.